This T cell receptor beta chain was found in a study of blood T cell repertoires in COVID-19. Deletions cut 6 bases from V and 6 bases from J, with 18 bases between. CDR3 length equals 15 residues. Germline V gives CDR1 SNHLY, CDR2 FYNNEI. The protocol was immunoSEQ multiplex PCR, while the TCRdb copy is restricted to in-frame clones and leaves out a portion. The data contain 60,000 to 75,000 clones, 76% of them seen just once; the ten biggest clones take up about 50%. The chain uses TRBV2 and TRBJ2-1, with D maybe TRBD2 (6 bases). The sample taken for sequencing was peripheral blood. This receptor was identified in a woman aged 80 or over with acute or convalescent COVID-19. The CDR3 sequence: CASRLLAGPGNEQFF. CDR3 sequence (DNA): TGTGCCAGCAGATTGTTGGCGGGACCGGGCAATGAGCAGTTCTTC.